This T cell receptor (beta chain) comes out of a study of T cells after yellow fever vaccination (dated by TCRdb to the late 2010s). Study-level background: Libraries from fractions with low cell numbers were prepared with the SMART-Seq v4 Ultra Low Input RNA kit. Bulk TCR alpha and beta repertoires were sequenced longitudinally to track T-cell clones before and after primary and booster YFV17D yellow fever vaccination. Two healthy male donors, one aged 18 to 30 and one aged 30 to 40 years, made up the cohort. Bulk PBMC replicates and cell subsets were isolated from blood drawn at multiple timepoints before and after both primary and secondary immunization.

The investigation overall reported the following: After the booster, most clones that had expanded after primary vaccination were detected again (around 96% of CD4 and under 90% of CD8), suggesting broad maintenance of memory. A small fraction of clonotypes appeared in both the CD4 and CD8 compartments, likely as a result of convergent recombination. FACS-sorted repertoires could contain abundant contaminating clonotypes from the bulk population, so computational filtering was required. Only a couple of donors were included in the study, so the extent to which the findings can be generalized is limited. The secondary T-cell response was found to be weaker but faster than the primary response, with a peak reached on day 5 rather than on day 15.

TCR cDNA was made using 5'RACE template switching, a step that added a universal primer site and unique molecular identifiers. Priming for cDNA synthesis came from both the TCR alpha and TCR beta constant segments. Two PCR steps were used to amplify libraries, with sample barcodes and sequencing adapters being added in the second step. Sequencing of libraries was performed on Illumina HiSeq 2500 (2x100 bp) or NovaSeq (2x150 bp). In the authors' own workflow: Demultiplexing of reads and collapsing into UMI consensus sequences were performed with MIGEC, and V(D)J alignment was carried out with MiXCR. Vaccine-responding clonotypes were identified with edgeR using replicate PBMC samples, with FDR below 0.01 and a log2 fold change above 5 up to day 15 being required. CD4 or CD8 identity was assigned to each bulk clonotype according to whether the clonotype was present at higher abundance in the sequenced CD4 repertoire or the sequenced CD8 repertoire. TCRdb applied fastp at Q25 and MiXCR to the public reads, then kept only in-frame beta chains. Rows are combined by CDR3 protein, so each entry shows the most common genes and DNA. The V and J calls, along with clone size, are taken from TCRdb and not from the paper's own processing. In all, the sample holds roughly 500,000 distinct CDR3 sequences, and 15% to 20% of those were seen once. The top ten hold around an eighth of the sample.

The V end loses 4 bases and the J end loses 4 bases, and a stretch of 14 bases separates them. CDR1 and CDR2 are drawn from the germline V gene: SGHVS, FQNEAQ. The cysteine opens and the phenylalanine closes a CDR3 of 15 amino acids. Just CDR3 DNA is preserved here, 45 bases in frame from base 1. What the treatment or condition label conveys for this sample: live attenuated yellow fever vaccine strain. At each blood-draw timepoint, two biological replicates of bulk PBMCs were obtained. A standard Ficoll-Paque protocol was used to isolate PBMCs from peripheral blood. RNA was extracted with TriZol from bulk PBMCs, CD4 and CD8 fractions, and dextramer-positive and dextramer-negative fractions. Regarding this clonotype: What antigen it recognizes has not been identified. The record has no base qualities; no much larger clone is one base away.

The chain employs TRBV7-8 and TRBJ1-3, with a weak D call of TRBD1 (6 bases match). Sequences were derived from PBMCs, sampled 15 days after the yellow fever booster vaccination. This receptor was taken from a man between 25 and 39 years old who received the YFV17D yellow fever vaccine. The CDR3 amino acid sequence is: CASSSQTGSGNTIYF. The nucleotide sequence is TGTGCCAGCAGCTCTCAAACAGGGTCAGGAAACACCATATATTTT.